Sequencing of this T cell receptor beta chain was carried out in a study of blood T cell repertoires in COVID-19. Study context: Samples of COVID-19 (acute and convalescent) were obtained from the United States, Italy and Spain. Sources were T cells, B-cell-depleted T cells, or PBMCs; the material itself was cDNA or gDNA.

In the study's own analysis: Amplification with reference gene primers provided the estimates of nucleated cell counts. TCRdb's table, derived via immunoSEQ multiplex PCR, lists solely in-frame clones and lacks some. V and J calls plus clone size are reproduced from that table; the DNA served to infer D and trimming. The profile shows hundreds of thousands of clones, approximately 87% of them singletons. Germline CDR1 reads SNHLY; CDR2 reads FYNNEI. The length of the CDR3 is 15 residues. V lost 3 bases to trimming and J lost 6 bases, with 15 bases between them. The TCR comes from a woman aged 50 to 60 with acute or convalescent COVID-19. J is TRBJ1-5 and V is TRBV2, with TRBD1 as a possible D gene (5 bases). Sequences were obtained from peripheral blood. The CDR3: CASSESQGMRQPQHF. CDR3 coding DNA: TGTGCCAGCAGTGAGAGTCAGGGAATGCGTCAGCCCCAGCATTTT.